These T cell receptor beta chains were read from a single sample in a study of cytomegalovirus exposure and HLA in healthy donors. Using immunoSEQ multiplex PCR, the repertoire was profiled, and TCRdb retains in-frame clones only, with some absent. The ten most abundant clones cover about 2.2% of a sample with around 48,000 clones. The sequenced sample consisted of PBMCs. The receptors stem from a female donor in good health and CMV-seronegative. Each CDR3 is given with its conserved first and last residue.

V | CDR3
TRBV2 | CASPLLAERYNEQFF
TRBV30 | CAWSSLSSGRNTGELFF
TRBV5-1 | CASSLGLGREDEKLFF
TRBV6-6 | CASGLRGVTNEKLFF
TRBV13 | CASSFLLAETQYF
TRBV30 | CAWSGRYEQYF
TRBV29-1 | CSVRQGTANTGELFF
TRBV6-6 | CASSYSRTSPGETQYF
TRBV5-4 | CASSSTGNTGELFF
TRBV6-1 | CASSDFEGLTVASTQYF
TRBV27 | CASSYRGSDYGYTF
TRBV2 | CASRQDNTEAFF
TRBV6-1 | CASRGDTNQPQHF
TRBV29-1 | CSVERYSGNTIYF
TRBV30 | CAWTAARTSGASGELFF
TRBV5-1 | CASRDRGGTEAFF
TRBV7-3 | CASSSTGTSGAYEQYF
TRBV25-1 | CASTFESSYNEQFF
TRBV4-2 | CASSQDLLAGGYLSSYNEQFF
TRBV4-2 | CASSQATGPYEQYF
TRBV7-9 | CASSSQRGVDEQYF
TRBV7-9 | CASSLTGVTNEKLFF
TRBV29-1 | CSVEDRTTSTDTQYF
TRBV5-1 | CASSLTGAYEQYF
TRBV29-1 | CSVEGQGAGGYTF
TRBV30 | CAWSVQTEAFF
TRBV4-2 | CASSQDAWGQGQADGYTF
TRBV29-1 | CSVVPGLAGDPGELFF
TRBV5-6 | CASSLRTSGGAGDTQYF
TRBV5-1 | CASSEGLGGGYTF
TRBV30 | CAWSAGTYGYTF
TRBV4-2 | CASSKAGSNEQFF
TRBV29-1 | CSVETDRVGYGYTF
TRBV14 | CARPGQGSYEQYF
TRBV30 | CAWTSRELALTYEQYF
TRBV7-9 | CASSLDGGSGYGYTF
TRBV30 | CAWSPTQNTEAFF
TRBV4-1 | CASSQAWATDYEQYF
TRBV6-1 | CASSEVIQGAAQGFAEAFF
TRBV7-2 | CASSLASLRGTEAFF
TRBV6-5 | CASSTGAANQPQHF
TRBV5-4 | CASSFPNRLAIQETQYF
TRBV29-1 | CSVEGQGTDTQYF
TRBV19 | CASAGQGVSLGDYGYTF
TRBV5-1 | CASSLGLTRTEAFF
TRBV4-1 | CASSQAETSVYEQYF
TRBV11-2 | CASSAGAPYEQYF
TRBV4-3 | CASSHGTGIRDTGELFF
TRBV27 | CASSLSDPGGYLAANEKLFF
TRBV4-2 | CASSRLPGQGLGSPLHF
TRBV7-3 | CASSSGQNYEQYF
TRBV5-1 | CASSFGLAGGSETQYF
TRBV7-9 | CASSLAAIYGYTF